This T cell receptor (beta chain) was documented in a study of shared clonotypes between healthy human individuals. Findings and caveats of the study: A limitation of the genetic and exposure-history diversity represented arose from few donors. Larger estimated richness was generally recorded for naive subsets relative to memory subsets.

Roughly 200 ng DNA, about 30,000 T cell genomes, went into each sorted-subset replicate PCR. The assay was immunoSEQ multiplex PCR, and TCRdb's table has in-frame clones only and misses some. The sample has tens of thousands of clones; roughly two thirds are singletons. Healthy HIV-negative adults with no recent acute infections or vaccinations were recruited as donors. Trimming took off 6 bases at V and 5 bases at J, with 11 bases between the two ends. Germline V gene sequence: CDR1 MNHNY, CDR2 SVGAGI (reference sequence). The CDR3 is made up of 12 amino acids. Points on this clone: Its antigen is unidentified.

Sequenced input: memory CD8+ T cells sorted from blood. Regarding subset: CD45RO+ cells pooled with CCR7-negative TemRA cells. The sequence derives from a man aged 25-45 years in good health. V gene TRBV6-6 combines with J gene TRBJ2-7; no firm D call. CDR3 nucleotides: TGTGCCAGCAGAGGTACGAGCCACGAGCAGTACTTC. Its translation: CASRGTSHEQYF.